This record concerns one TCR beta chain sequence. Its matching antigen is unknown. Blood was collected once per donor into heparin, averaging about 116 mL. Cells sorted by CD45RO/CCR7/CD25/CD127/CD95/CD27 comprised CD4+ naive, central memory, regulatory and stem cell-like memory cells. TCRB transcripts that were expressed got sequenced, as all of the isolated RNA had been reverse transcribed. Sequenced by immunoSEQ multiplex PCR; TCRdb stores in-frame clones only, minus some. The data contain some 300,000 clones, under 8.5% of them singletons. This sample is drawn from a study of beta chain features in type 1 diabetes. Study-wide results and caveats: In cDNA sequencing, cells with high TCR expression could be over-represented.

CDR3 length: 14 amino acids. V lost 5 bases to trimming and J lost 4 bases, with 12 bases between them. Germline V gene data show CDR1 as MNHEY and CDR2 as SMNVEV (reference sequence). Sequenced: central memory CD4+ T cells from blood. The chain couples TRBV27 to TRBJ1-5, with D perhaps TRBD1 (6 bases). The clonotype was recovered from a woman aged 18-29 years in good health. CDR3 protein: CASSLQGRNQPQHF. For the CDR3, the DNA is TGTGCCAGCAGTCTCCAGGGGCGAAATCAGCCCCAGCATTTT.